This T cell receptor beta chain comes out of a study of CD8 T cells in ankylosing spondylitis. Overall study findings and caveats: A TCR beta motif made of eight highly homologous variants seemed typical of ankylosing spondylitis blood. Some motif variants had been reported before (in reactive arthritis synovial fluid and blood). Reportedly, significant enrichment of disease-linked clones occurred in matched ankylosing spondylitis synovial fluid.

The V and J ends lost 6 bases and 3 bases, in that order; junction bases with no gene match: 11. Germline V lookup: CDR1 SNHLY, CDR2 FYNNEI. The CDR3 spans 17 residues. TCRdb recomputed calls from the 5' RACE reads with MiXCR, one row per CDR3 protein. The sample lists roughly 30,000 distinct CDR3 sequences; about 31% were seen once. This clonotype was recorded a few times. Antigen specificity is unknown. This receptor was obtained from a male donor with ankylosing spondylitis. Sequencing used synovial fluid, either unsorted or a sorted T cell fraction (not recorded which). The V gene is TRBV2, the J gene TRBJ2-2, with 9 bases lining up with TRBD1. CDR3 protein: CASRNPQGARDTGELFF. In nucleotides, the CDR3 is TGTGCCAGCAGGAACCCACAGGGGGCTAGGGACACCGGGGAGCTGTTTTTT.